The 13 T cell receptor beta chains below were found in one sample sequenced in a study of OX40 agonist ivuxolimab in advanced cancers. Method: immunoSEQ multiplex PCR; TCRdb's copy keeps in-frame clones and lacks some. The sample shows 15,000 to 20,000 clones, approximately 86% of them seen only once. This specimen consisted of CD4+ or CD8+ T cells sorted from blood, obtained in a trial of the OX40 agonist ivuxolimab. The receptors originated from an adult with an advanced solid tumor such as melanoma, head and neck, liver or kidney cancer.

The gene calls are TRBV7-9 and TRBJ2-1; possible D gene TRBD2, 6 bases. The V end was cut by 7 bases, the J end by 1 base, with 11 bases between. Per germline, CDR1 SEHNR and CDR2 FQNEAQ (reference sequence). This CDR3 region has 14 residues. CDR3 in DNA: TGTGCCAGCAACCTTCGGGGGTCCTACAATGAGCAGTTCTTC. It encodes CASNLRGSYNEQFF.

In this sample, this clone turned up once. The chain carries TRBV5-1 and TRBJ2-1, with 11 bases that match TRBD2. CDR1 is SGHRS, CDR2 YFSETQ, per germline. The CDR3 is 17 residues long. Losses at the gene ends were 4 bases for V and 6 bases for J; bases not matched to a gene: 12. The CDR3 DNA follows: TGCGCCAGCAGCCCAGGGACTAGCGGAGGTCGGGGCAATGAGCAGTTCTTC. Protein sequence: CASSPGTSGGRGNEQFF.

The V call is TRBV11-2, the J call TRBJ2-1; TRBD2 aligns across 7 bases. V trimming: 5 bases; J trimming: 0 bases; junction bases outside the gene matches: 10. Germline CDR1 reads SGHAT; CDR2 reads FQNNGV. The CDR3 sequence is 17 residues long. CDR3 sequence (DNA): TGTGCCAGCAGCCCGCTAGGAGCGGGACGCTCCTACAATGAGCAGTTCTTC. This codes for CASSPLGAGRSYNEQFF.

This clone came up once. V and J are TRBV4-1 and TRBJ1-1; possibly TRBD1 for D (6 bases). This CDR3 has 14 residues. The V end lost 3 bases, the J end lost 1 base, and 9 bases lay between the germline ends. CDR1 and CDR2 (germline): MGHRA, YSYEKL. CDR3 nucleotides: TGCGCCAGCAGCCAGAACAGGGAGAACACTGAAGCTTTCTTT. Amino acid sequence: CASSQNRENTEAFF.

The chain couples TRBV7-9 to TRBJ1-1; no reliable D call. Germline lookup yields CDR1 SEHNR and CDR2 FQNEAQ (reference sequence). V lost 2 bases and J lost 5, with 6 bases in between. This CDR3 spans 12 amino acids. CDR3 sequence: CASSLIGTEAFF. CDR3 nucleotides: TGTGCCAGCAGCTTAATAGGGACTGAAGCTTTCTTT.

This sequence joins TRBV7-9 and TRBJ1-1; D might be TRBD1 (5 bases). CDR1 is SEHNR and CDR2 is FQNEAQ in the germline V gene (reference sequence). This CDR3 has 14 amino acids. V was trimmed by 3 bases and J by 2 bases, leaving 10 bases between them. CDR3 in DNA: TGTGCCAGCAGCTTGGGACGCCTTAACACTGAAGCTTTCTTT. It codes for CASSLGRLNTEAFF.

The genes are TRBV19 and TRBJ2-5; 7 nucleotides align to TRBD1. The CDR3 has 15 residues. V trimming: 4 bases; J trimming: 5 bases; junction bases outside the gene matches: 10. The germline V gene has CDR1 LNHDA and CDR2 SQIVND (reference sequence). The CDR3, as DNA: TGTGCCAGTAGTAGGCCCGGACAGGACAAGGAGACCCAGTACTTC. This encodes CASSRPGQDKETQYF.

V usage is TRBV29-1 and J usage is TRBJ1-2; D is ambiguous. This CDR3 has 11 residues. V lost 5 bases, J lost 7 bases, and 11 bases lay in between. Germline CDR1 is SQVTM and CDR2 is ANQGSEA. The CDR3 DNA is TGCAGCGTTAGTGACCAACCTGGCTACACCTTC. Translation: CSVSDQPGYTF. Based on the CDR3 plus reference TRBV29-1 and TRBJ1-2, the full variable domain is SAVISQKPSRDICQRGTSLTIQCQVDSQVTMMFWYRQQPGQSLTLIATANQGSEATYESGFVIDKFPISRPNLTFSTLTVSNMSPEDSSIYLCSVSDQPGYTFGSGTRLTVV.

This clone has only one observation. The chain is built from TRBV5-1 and TRBJ2-1; D uncertain. This CDR3 contains 13 residues. Germline CDR1 and CDR2: SGHRS and YFSETQ. Trimming pared 5 bases from V and 8 bases from J, leaving 14 bases between. The CDR3 reads CASRFAGLYEQFF. The CDR3, as DNA: TGCGCCAGCAGATTCGCCGGGCTATATGAGCAGTTCTTC.

The rearrangement links TRBV19 to TRBJ2-6; 10 bases agree with TRBD1. V lost 8 bases, J lost 0 bases, and 4 bases stayed unmatched. Germline V gene sequence: CDR1 LNHDA, CDR2 SQIVND (reference sequence). The CDR3 is 16 amino acids. The CDR3 nucleotides read TGTGCCAGTCGGACAGGGGGGCACTCTGGGGCCAACGTCCTGACTTTC. It encodes CASRTGGHSGANVLTF.

This clone was seen only once. CDR3 amino acids: CASTPPGQGRQPQHF. The CDR3 coding sequence is TGTGCCAGTACTCCACCAGGACAGGGCAGACAGCCCCAGCATTTT. The V call is TRBV19, the J call TRBJ1-5; 8 bases are a match to TRBD1. In germline, CDR1 is LNHDA, CDR2 SQIVND (reference sequence). The CDR3 has 15 residues. J was trimmed by 7 bases and V by 7 bases; bases with no gene match: 12.

The chain joins TRBV14 to TRBJ2-2, with D uncertain. Germline V CDR1 and CDR2: SGHDN, FVKESK. Deletions cut 0 bases from V and 0 bases from J, with 14 bases between. CDR3 length: 18 amino acids. In DNA form, the CDR3 reads TGTGCCAGCAGCCAAGACAGCACGGAACTTTCGAACACCGGGGAGCTGTTTTTT. This translates into CASSQDSTELSNTGELFF.

This chain joins TRBV12-1 and TRBJ2-7; whether TRBD1, the table's D call, matches the DNA was not checked. TRBV12-1 is a pseudogene segment. The CDR3 is made up of 13 amino acids. The CDR3 reads CASSFQGLYEQYF. In DNA, the CDR3 is TGTGCCAGCAGTTTTCAGGGCCTCTACGAGCAGTACTTC.